Below, one TCR beta chain is given with its context. Seattle's enrolled individuals joined amid active infection and were then monitored longitudinally. The data derive from a study of blood T cell repertoires in COVID-19. Germline assignment: CDR1 LNHDA and CDR2 SQIVND (reference sequence). The CDR3 length is 13 residues. Deletions cut 11 bases from V and 4 bases from J, with 14 bases between. The protocol was immunoSEQ multiplex PCR, while the TCRdb copy is restricted to in-frame clones and leaves out a portion. The table has fewer than 300,000 clones, roughly nine tenths seen once. Source material: peripheral blood. This clonotype was sampled from a woman in her thirties with COVID-19, enrolled during active disease. The rearrangement uses TRBV19 and TRBJ1-4; D perhaps matches TRBD1 (5 bases). In nucleotides, the CDR3 is TGTGCCTGTAAACGGGGGGATAATGAAAAACTGTTTTTT. This translates into CACKRGDNEKLFF.